What follows are 4 T cell receptor beta chains derived from one specimen sequenced in a study of blood T cell repertoires in COVID-19. Assay used: immunoSEQ multiplex PCR; TCRdb lists only in-frame clones, some missing. The sample comprises just under 150,000 clones, 87% of which are singletons, and less than 45% rests with the top ten. The sequencing input was peripheral blood. The receptors were gathered from a man between 50 and 59 years old who had recovered from COVID-19.

This CDR3 reads CASITQLTYEQYF. CDR3 sequence (DNA): TGTGCCAGCATTACACAGTTGACCTACGAGCAGTACTTC. The chain combines TRBV6-5 with TRBJ2-7; D is unresolved. V gave up 7 bases and J gave up 2 bases, with 12 bases separating them. Germline assignment: CDR1 MNHEY and CDR2 SVGAGI. The length of the CDR3 is 13 residues.

The rearrangement joins TRBV4-1 to TRBJ2-3; 12 bases map to TRBD2. The ends lost 3 bases at V and 1 base at J; junction bases unmatched: 2. Germline-derived CDR1 and CDR2 are MGHRA and YSYEKL. CDR3 length: 16 residues. This chain's CDR3 is CASSQRLAGGTDTQYF. CDR3 nucleotides: TGCGCCAGCAGCCAGAGACTAGCGGGGGGCACAGATACGCAGTATTTT.

This clone was counted a single time. V is TRBV7-9 and J is TRBJ1-2; possible D gene TRBD1, 6 bases. Germline V CDR1 and CDR2: SEHNR, FQNEAQ (reference sequence). This CDR3 is 14 amino acids long. V dropped 0 bases and J dropped 6 bases, with 11 bases sitting between them. The chain's CDR3 is CASSLAPRGNGYTF. Here the CDR3 DNA reads TGTGCCAGCAGCTTAGCCCCCAGGGGTAATGGCTACACCTTC.

Details on this clone: The identical CDR3 is also encoded by other nucleotide sequences in the sample. V gene TRBV14 combines with J gene TRBJ1-5; no clear D gene. V lost 0 bases and J 4 bases, leaving 4 bases between the germline ends. The CDR3 has 13 amino acids. Germline V lookup: CDR1 SGHDN, CDR2 FVKESK. The chain's CDR3 is CASSQDRNQPQHF. DNA for the CDR3: TGTGCCAGCAGCCAAGATCGGAATCAGCCCCAGCATTTT.